These 23 T cell receptor beta chains came from one sample sequenced in a study of cytomegalovirus exposure and HLA in healthy donors. Vbeta (60) and Jbeta (13) primers were used in the PCR. The repertoire was sequenced with immunoSEQ multiplex PCR; TCRdb's copy has only in-frame clones and lacks some. The table records about 200,000 clones, 65% to 90% of them present only once. Material: PBMCs. The receptors come from a woman in her fifties or sixties in good health and CMV-seronegative.

V gene TRBV28 combines with J gene TRBJ2-2; 7 bases fit TRBD1. Trimming at V came to 5 bases and at J to 5 bases, leaving 8 bases not matched to a gene. The CDR3 is 15 residues long. The germline gives CDR1 MDHEN, CDR2 SYDVKM. The CDR3 bases are TGTGCCAGCAGTGGGTCAGGGGGATGGACCGGGGAGCTGTTTTTT. This sequence encodes CASSGSGGWTGELFF. Filled out from reference TRBV28 and TRBJ2-2, the complete variable domain reads DVKVTQSSRYLVKRTGEKVFLECVQDMDHENMFWYRQDPGLGLRLIYFSYDVKMKEKGDIPEGYSVSREKKERFSLILESASTNQTSMYLCASSGSGGWTGELFFGEGSRLTVL.

The chain is built from TRBV28 and TRBJ1-5; D gene uncertain. Trimming removed 6 bases at V and 9 bases at J, with 18 bases between. The CDR3 sequence is 14 residues long. CDR1 MDHEN and CDR2 SYDVKM come from the germline V gene. The CDR3 spells CASSSQRPQGPQHF. CDR3 bases: TGTGCCAGCAGCAGTCAGAGGCCGCAAGGGCCCCAGCATTTT. Complete variable domain (other parts from reference TRBV28 and TRBJ1-5): DVKVTQSSRYLVKRTGEKVFLECVQDMDHENMFWYRQDPGLGLRLIYFSYDVKMKEKGDIPEGYSVSREKKERFSLILESASTNQTSMYLCASSSQRPQGPQHFGDGTRLSIL.

V usage is TRBV28 and J usage is TRBJ1-2; 7 bases are a match to TRBD1. The V gene end was trimmed by 2 bases and the J gene end by 4 bases; junction bases not matched to a gene: 7. The V gene's germline CDR1 is MDHEN and CDR2 SYDVKM. The CDR3 runs to 15 residues. As DNA, the CDR3 is TGTGCCAGCAGTTTACGAGGGGGCGCTGTCTATGGCTACACCTTC. This encodes CASSLRGGAVYGYTF.

This chain links TRBV11-2 with TRBJ2-3, with 11 bases that match TRBD1. The germline V gene encodes CDR1 SGHAT and CDR2 FQNNGV. The CDR3 sequence is 18 residues long. The junction had 8 bases not matched to a gene; V was cut back by 1 base and J by 2 bases. CDR3 coding DNA: TGTGCCAGCAGCTTAGTGTTTGGGACAGGGGGTTTCACAGATACGCAGTATTTT. Protein sequence: CASSLVFGTGGFTDTQYF.

The CDR3 sequence is CASSPLDLAGETQYF. The CDR3 DNA sequence: TGTGCCAGCAGTCCACTAGACTTAGCGGGAGAGACCCAGTACTTC. This chain links TRBV6-5 with TRBJ2-5, with 7 bases aligning to TRBD2. Germline CDR1 MNHEY, CDR2 SVGAGI. The J segment lost 4 bases and the V segment lost 5 bases, leaving 10 bases of the junction unmatched. This CDR3 has 15 residues.

This chain links TRBV11-2 with TRBJ2-7; 9 bases align to TRBD2. CDR1 and CDR2 from the germline V gene are SGHAT and FQNNGV. This CDR3 is 16 amino acids long. J lost 0 bases, V lost 6 bases, and 9 bases had no gene match. The CDR3 DNA is TGTGCCAGCAGGCCGTCGACTAGCGGAGACTCCTACGAGCAGTACTTC. This sequence encodes CASRPSTSGDSYEQYF.

V is TRBV7-9 and J is TRBJ2-1; maybe TRBD2 (6 bases). Looked up from germline, CDR1 is SEHNR and CDR2 is FQNEAQ (reference sequence). Trimming removed 2 bases at V and 6 bases at J, with 14 bases between. The CDR3 length is 15 residues. The CDR3 nucleotides are TGTGCCAGCAGCTTATGGACTACAAATCTCAATGAGCAGTTCTTC. Protein: CASSLWTTNLNEQFF.

The V and J genes are TRBV18 and TRBJ1-1, with a tentative D call TRBD1 (6 bases). The length of the CDR3 is 15 residues. Between the trimmed V and J ends, which lost 8 bases and 2 bases, there was a span of 18 bases. The germline gives CDR1 KGHSH, CDR2 LQKENI. The CDR3 DNA follows: TGTGCCAGCAAGGGGCTGGGGGCTGGAAACACTGAAGCTTTCTTT. It translates to CASKGLGAGNTEAFF.

The gene calls are TRBV10-3 and TRBJ2-1; D is undetermined. V shed 0 bases and J shed 2 bases, with 11 bases lying between them. From germline, CDR1 is ENHRY and CDR2 SYGVKD. This CDR3 region has 16 residues. The CDR3 DNA reads TGTGCCATCAGTGAGTCTGGGTTGGGCGCCTACAATGAGCAGTTCTTC. It translates to CAISESGLGAYNEQFF.

This chain joins TRBV9 and TRBJ1-6, with 9 positions matching TRBD1. CDR1 SGDLS and CDR2 YYNGEE come from the germline V gene. The CDR3 consists of 15 residues. The trim removed 6 bases at V and 8 bases at J, leaving 9 bases unmatched. The CDR3 reads CASTPGQGGDSPLHF. Here the CDR3 DNA reads TGTGCCAGCACCCCGGGACAGGGAGGCGATTCACCCCTCCACTTT.

The chain is built from TRBV6-6 and TRBJ2-1; D might be TRBD2 (6 bases). Trimming took 5 bases from V and 7 from J, leaving 15 bases between them. This CDR3 has 14 amino acids. Germline V gives CDR1 MNHNY, CDR2 SVGAGI (reference sequence). CDR3 nucleotide sequence: TGTGCCAGCAGTCTTCTCGGAGGGCGTAATGAGCAGTTCTTC. Its protein is CASSLLGGRNEQFF.

This rearrangement joins TRBV28 to TRBJ1-4; a weak D match, TRBD1 (6 bases). Germline loops: CDR1 MDHEN, CDR2 SYDVKM. The CDR3 is 14 amino acids. V lost 3 bases and J lost 8, with 13 bases in between. The CDR3 nucleotides read TGTGCCAGCAGTTTTACAGGGTCTCGGGAAAAACTGTTTTTT. The encoded protein is CASSFTGSREKLFF.

This rearrangement joins TRBV28 to TRBJ1-5; D gene uncertain. V was shortened by 1 base and J by 0 bases, with 13 bases between the two germline ends. There are 17 residues in the CDR3. In germline, CDR1 is MDHEN, CDR2 SYDVKM. The CDR3 bases are TGTGCCAGCAGTTTATTCGGGGATGAACTTAGCAATCAGCCCCAGCATTTT. Translation: CASSLFGDELSNQPQHF. The full variable domain, with the rest looked up from reference TRBV28 and TRBJ1-5, is DVKVTQSSRYLVKRTGEKVFLECVQDMDHENMFWYRQDPGLGLRLIYFSYDVKMKEKGDIPEGYSVSREKKERFSLILESASTNQTSMYLCASSLFGDELSNQPQHFGDGTRLSIL.

The V gene is TRBV5-5, the J gene TRBJ2-6, with no clear D. Trimming pared 1 base from V and 1 base from J, leaving 12 bases between. This CDR3 is built from 17 residues. Germline assignment: CDR1 SGHKS and CDR2 YYEKEE (reference sequence). The CDR3 nucleotides are TGTGCCAGCAGCTTGCCACCAACAAAGTCTGGGGCCAACGTCCTGACTTTC. The encoded protein is CASSLPPTKSGANVLTF.

The V and J genes are TRBV19 and TRBJ2-1; TRBD2 agrees at 8 bases. The CDR3 is made up of 13 amino acids. Trimming took 2 bases from V and 7 from J; bases not matched to a gene: 1. CDR1 is LNHDA, CDR2 SQIVND, per germline (reference sequence). In DNA, the CDR3 is TGTGCCAGTAGTATACGGGGGGGGAATGAGCAGTTCTTC. This sequence encodes CASSIRGGNEQFF.

The V and J genes are TRBV18 and TRBJ1-2; 8 nucleotides agree with TRBD1. The CDR3 has 17 amino acids. V was pared by 3 bases and J by 4 bases, with 13 bases of the junction left unmatched. Germline assignment: CDR1 KGHSH and CDR2 LQKENI. The CDR3, as DNA: TGTGCCAGCTCACCTTCGACAGGGGCCACCGTTTTCTATGGCTACACCTTC. Protein sequence: CASSPSTGATVFYGYTF.

V is TRBV19 and J is TRBJ2-2; 11 bases map to TRBD1. The germline V gene has CDR1 LNHDA and CDR2 SQIVND (reference sequence). Unmatched junction bases numbered 2, after V lost 3 bases and J lost 2 bases. The CDR3 extends over 16 amino acids. CDR3 DNA: TGTGCCAGTAGTATGTGGACAGGGGGCAACACCGGGGAGCTGTTTTTT. This codes for CASSMWTGGNTGELFF.

V is TRBV9 and J is TRBJ2-3, with D possibly being TRBD2 (5 bases). The length of the CDR3 is 16 residues. The V gene's germline CDR1 is SGDLS and CDR2 YYNGEE. V lost 3 bases and J 4 bases, leaving 18 bases between the germline ends. CDR3 DNA: TGTGCCAGCAGCGCCCCCCGGGATCGTCCTGCAGATACGCAGTATTTT. Its translation: CASSAPRDRPADTQYF.

V is TRBV4-2 and J is TRBJ1-6, with TRBD1 matching 9 bases. The CDR3 loop spans 15 amino acids. CDR1 is LGHNA and CDR2 is YNFKEQ in the germline V gene. Unmatched junction bases numbered 6, after V lost 5 bases and J lost 7 bases. The CDR3 nucleotides read TGTGCCAGCAGCACAACTGGACAGGGGAATTCACCCCTCCACTTT. It encodes CASSTTGQGNSPLHF.

V is TRBV2 and J is TRBJ1-1; no reliable D call. Germline-derived CDR1 and CDR2 are SNHLY and FYNNEI. This CDR3 is built from 13 residues. Trimming pared 8 bases from V and 5 bases from J, leaving 15 bases between. CDR3 sequence: CASVREVRTEAFF. In DNA, the CDR3 is TGTGCCAGCGTAAGGGAGGTGAGGACTGAAGCTTTCTTT. Drawing the rest from reference TRBV2 and TRBJ1-1, the complete variable domain is EPEVTQTPSHQVTQMGQEVILRCVPISNHLYFYWYRQILGQKVEFLVSFYNNEISEKSEIFDDQFSVERPDGSNFTLKIRSTKLEDSAMYFCASVREVRTEAFFGQGTRLTVV.

The V and J genes are TRBV6-6 and TRBJ1-1, with 7 positions matching TRBD1. CDR1 MNHNY and CDR2 SVGAGI come from the germline V gene (reference sequence). This CDR3 has 14 amino acids. Germline trimming cut 0 bases from V and 5 bases from J; bases unmatched to any gene: 3. CDR3 coding DNA: TGTGCCAGCAGTTACTCACAGGGGAGGACTGAAGCTTTCTTT. Amino acid sequence: CASSYSQGRTEAFF.

This chain joins TRBV4-2 and TRBJ2-1; the match to TRBD1 covers 10 bases. V lost 3 bases, J lost 6 bases, and 8 bases stayed unmatched. The CDR3 covers 16 residues. CDR1 and CDR2 from the germline V gene are LGHNA and YNFKEQ. CDR3 bases: TGTGCCAGCAGCCAGGACGGACAGGGGGGAGTCAATGAGCAGTTCTTC. This encodes CASSQDGQGGVNEQFF.

The V call is TRBV19, the J call TRBJ2-5; D may be TRBD1 (6 bases). The end of the DNA aligns better with TRBJ2-7, so the J call may be wrong. The V gene's germline CDR1 is LNHDA and CDR2 SQIVND (reference sequence). The CDR3 consists of 13 residues. The CDR3 DNA follows: TGTGCCAGTAGTATGTCAGGGGACTACGAGCAGTACTTC. Its protein is CASSMSGDYEQYF.